The 2 T cell receptor beta chains below were found in one sample sequenced in a study of ipilimumab plus nivolumab after autologous stem cell transplantation. Sequencing was performed with immunoSEQ multiplex PCR; in TCRdb, only in-frame clones are kept and a portion is missing. The table includes approximately 80,000 clones, more than 80% detected once. This material consisted of PBMCs, taken in a trial of ipilimumab plus nivolumab as post-transplant consolidation. These receptors were taken from a male donor with diffuse large B-cell lymphoma.

The chain is built from TRBV6-5 and TRBJ2-3; D unclear. This CDR3 has 14 residues. In germline, CDR1 is MNHEY, CDR2 SVGAGI. V lost 5 bases and J lost 6, with 15 bases in between. The CDR3 is CASSQTTQKDTQYF. CDR3 in DNA: TGTGCCAGCAGTCAGACGACTCAGAAGGATACGCAGTATTTT.

The chain has TRBV19 and TRBJ2-5; D possibly corresponds to TRBD2 (6 bases). V lost 4 bases to trimming and J lost 1 base, with 10 bases between them. The CDR3 extends over 14 amino acids. Germline CDR1 and CDR2: LNHDA and SQIVND (reference sequence). The CDR3 bases are TGTGCCAGTAGTAAGGGCGGGACCCAAGAGACCCAGTACTTC. Encoded protein: CASSKGGTQETQYF.